The clone carrying this T cell receptor beta chain appeared once. CDR3 length: 13 amino acids. V lost 5 bases and J lost 10; bases outside the gene matches: 10. Looked up from germline, CDR1 is LNHDA and CDR2 is SQIVND (reference sequence). CD45RA+ naive and CD45RA-negative memory subsets were separated from CD4+ cells. TCRdb's copy holds only in-frame clones and misses some; the assay was immunoSEQ multiplex PCR. The sample includes around 2.5 million clones, 80% to 95% of them seen just once. The data were obtained in a study of shared clonotypes between healthy human individuals. Overall study context: The cohort comprised a couple of women and a few men. Their ages spanned 18 to 49 years. A donor's plate count was three for CD4 naive and three for CD4 memory; CD8 naive had two and CD8 memory one.

The TCR comes from a man between 18 and 35 years old in good health. Some clones in this sample may be carry-over from other donors' samples. The chain uses TRBV19 and TRBJ2-7; 8 positions agree with TRBD2. Input material: naive CD4+ T cells from PBMCs. Described subset: CD45RA+ positively selected. CDR3 in amino acids: CASSPRPGGEQYF. In nucleotides, the CDR3 is TGTGCCAGTAGTCCCCGCCCGGGGGGGGAACAGTACTTC.